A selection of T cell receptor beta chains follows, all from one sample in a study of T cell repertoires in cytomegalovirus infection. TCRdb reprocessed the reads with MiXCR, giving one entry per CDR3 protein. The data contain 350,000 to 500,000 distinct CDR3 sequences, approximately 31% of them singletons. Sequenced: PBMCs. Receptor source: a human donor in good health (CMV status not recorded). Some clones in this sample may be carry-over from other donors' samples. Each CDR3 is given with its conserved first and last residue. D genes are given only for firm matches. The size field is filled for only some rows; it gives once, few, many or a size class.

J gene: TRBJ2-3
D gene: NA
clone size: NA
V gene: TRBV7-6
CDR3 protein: CASRNGRGSADTQYF
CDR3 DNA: TGTGCCAGCAGAAATGGGAGGGGGAGCGCAGATACGCAGTATTTT

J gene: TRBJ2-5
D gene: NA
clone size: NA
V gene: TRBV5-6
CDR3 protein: CASSFAGGETQYF
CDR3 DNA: TGTGCCAGCAGCTTTGCCGGAGGAGAGACCCAGTACTTC

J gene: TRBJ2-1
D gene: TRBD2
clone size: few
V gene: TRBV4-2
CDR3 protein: CASSQEVAGGYNEQFF
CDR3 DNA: TGTGCCAGCAGCCAAGAAGTAGCGGGGGGATACAATGAGCAGTTCTTC

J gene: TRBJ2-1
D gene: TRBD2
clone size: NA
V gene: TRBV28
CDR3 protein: CDSRLAGGLNSYNEQFF
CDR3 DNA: TGTGACAGCAGACTAGCGGGGGGTCTCAACTCCTACAATGAGCAGTTCTTC

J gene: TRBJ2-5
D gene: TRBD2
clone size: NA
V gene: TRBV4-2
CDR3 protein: CASSHQRGEETQYF
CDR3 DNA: TGTGCCAGCAGCCATCAGCGGGGGGAAGAGACCCAGTACTTC

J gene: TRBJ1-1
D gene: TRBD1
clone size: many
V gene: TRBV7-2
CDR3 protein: CASSSRGGQGPTEAFF
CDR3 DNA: TGTGCCAGCAGCTCTAGGGGGGGACAGGGGCCCACTGAAGCTTTCTTT

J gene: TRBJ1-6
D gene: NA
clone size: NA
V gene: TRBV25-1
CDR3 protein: CASMGVLDSPLHF
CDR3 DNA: TGTGCCAGCATGGGTGTCCTTGATTCACCCCTCCACTTT

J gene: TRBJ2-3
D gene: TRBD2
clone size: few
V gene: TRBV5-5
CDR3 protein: CASSLTGLAGGTDTQYF
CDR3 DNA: TGTGCCAGCAGCTTAACCGGACTAGCGGGGGGCACAGATACGCAGTATTTT

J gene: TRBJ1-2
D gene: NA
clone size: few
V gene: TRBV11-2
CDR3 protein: CASSLDLGSYGYTF
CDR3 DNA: TGTGCCAGCAGCTTAGATCTGGGGTCCTATGGCTACACCTTC

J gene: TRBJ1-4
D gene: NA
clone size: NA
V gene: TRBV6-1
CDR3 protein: CASSPRLDSREKLFF
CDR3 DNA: TGTGCCAGCAGTCCCCGCTTGGACAGCCGGGAAAAACTGTTTTTT

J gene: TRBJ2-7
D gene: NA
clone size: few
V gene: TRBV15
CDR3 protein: CATSRSPPVRSYEQYF
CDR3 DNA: TGTGCCACCAGTCGATCACCCCCGGTACGTTCCTACGAGCAGTACTTC

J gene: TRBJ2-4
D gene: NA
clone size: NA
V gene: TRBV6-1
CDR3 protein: CASSPTAVGKNIQYF
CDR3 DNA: TGTGCCAGCAGCCCTACGGCCGTGGGCAAAAACATTCAGTACTTC

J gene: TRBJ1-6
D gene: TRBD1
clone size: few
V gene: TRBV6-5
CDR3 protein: CASSERDSYNSPLHF
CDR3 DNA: TGTGCCAGCAGTGAGCGGGACAGCTATAATTCACCCCTCCACTTT

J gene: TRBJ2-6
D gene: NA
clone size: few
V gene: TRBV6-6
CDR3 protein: CASSKGTAGSGANVLTF
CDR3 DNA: TGTGCCAGCAGTAAGGGAACGGCGGGCTCTGGGGCCAACGTCCTGACTTTC

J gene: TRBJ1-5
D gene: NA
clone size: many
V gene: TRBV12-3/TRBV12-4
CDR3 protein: CASSLEGEPYSNQPQHF
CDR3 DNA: TGTGCCAGCTCCTTGGAAGGGGAGCCTTATAGCAATCAGCCCCAGCATTTT

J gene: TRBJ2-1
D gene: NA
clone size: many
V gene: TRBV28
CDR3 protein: CASRSWRFGGDEQFF
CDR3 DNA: TGTGCCAGCAGGTCCTGGAGATTCGGGGGCGATGAGCAGTTCTTC

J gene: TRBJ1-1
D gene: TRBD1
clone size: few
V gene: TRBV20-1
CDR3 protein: CSASQTGGGKNEAFF
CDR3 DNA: TGCAGTGCTAGTCAGACAGGGGGCGGGAAGAATGAAGCTTTCTTT

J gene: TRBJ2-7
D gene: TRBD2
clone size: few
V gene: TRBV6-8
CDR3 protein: CASSYRLAGAKQYF
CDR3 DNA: TGTGCCAGCAGTTACCGACTAGCGGGGGCCAAACAGTACTTC

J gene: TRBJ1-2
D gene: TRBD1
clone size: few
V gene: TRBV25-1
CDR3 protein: CASSESGQGFGYTF
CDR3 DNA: TGTGCCAGCAGTGAATCTGGACAGGGGTTTGGCTACACCTTC

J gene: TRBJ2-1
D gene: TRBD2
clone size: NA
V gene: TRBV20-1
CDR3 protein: CSAPRGEIAGDPLFF
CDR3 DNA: TGCAGTGCTCCTCGGGGGGAGATAGCGGGGGACCCCCTGTTCTTC

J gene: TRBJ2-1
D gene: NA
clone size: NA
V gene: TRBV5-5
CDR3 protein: CASSFSGSHEQFF
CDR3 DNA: TGTGCCAGCAGCTTTTCGGGGTCGCATGAGCAGTTCTTC

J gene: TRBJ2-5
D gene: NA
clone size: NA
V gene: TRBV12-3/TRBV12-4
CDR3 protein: CASSPLGGRGETPYF
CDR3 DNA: TGTGCCAGCAGCCCCCTAGGGGGGCGCGGAGAGACCCCGTACTTC

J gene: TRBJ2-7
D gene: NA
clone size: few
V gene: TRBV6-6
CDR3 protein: CASSYLISQEQYF
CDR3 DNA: TGTGCCAGCAGTTACCTAATTTCACAGGAGCAGTACTTC

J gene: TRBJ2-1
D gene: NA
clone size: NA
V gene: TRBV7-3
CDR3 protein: CASSPQLSSYNEQFF
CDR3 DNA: TGTGCCAGCAGCCCCCAATTAAGCTCCTACAATGAGCAGTTCTTC

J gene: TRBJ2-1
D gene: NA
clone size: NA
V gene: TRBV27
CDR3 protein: CASSPRGSSSYNEQFF
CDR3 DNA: TGTGCCAGCAGTCCCCGGGGCTCGAGCTCCTACAATGAGCAGTTCTTC

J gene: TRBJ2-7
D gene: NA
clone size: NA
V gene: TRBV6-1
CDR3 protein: CASRETGKGEQYF
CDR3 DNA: TGTGCCAGCAGGGAAACAGGGAAGGGCGAGCAGTACTTC

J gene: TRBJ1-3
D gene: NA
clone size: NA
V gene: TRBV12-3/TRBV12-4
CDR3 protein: CANSLKTGLGNTIYF
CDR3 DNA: TGTGCCAACAGTTTGAAGACAGGACTTGGAAACACCATATATTTT

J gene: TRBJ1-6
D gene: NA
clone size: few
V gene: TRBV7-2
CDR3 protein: CASRSSYNSPLHF
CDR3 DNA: TGTGCCAGCAGGAGCTCCTATAATTCACCCCTCCACTTT

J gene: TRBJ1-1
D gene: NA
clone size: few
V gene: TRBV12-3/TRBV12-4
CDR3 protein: CASSPVVGAEAFF
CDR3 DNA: TGTGCCAGCAGCCCGGTTGTGGGGGCTGAAGCTTTCTTT

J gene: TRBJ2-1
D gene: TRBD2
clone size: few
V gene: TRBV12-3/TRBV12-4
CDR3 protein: CASSFSSGGANEQFF
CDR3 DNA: TGTGCCAGCAGTTTCTCTAGCGGGGGGGCCAATGAGCAGTTCTTC

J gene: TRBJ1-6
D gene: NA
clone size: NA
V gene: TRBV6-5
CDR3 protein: CASSPGWSDSPLHF
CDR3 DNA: TGTGCCAGCAGCCCGGGGTGGAGCGACTCACCCCTCCACTTT

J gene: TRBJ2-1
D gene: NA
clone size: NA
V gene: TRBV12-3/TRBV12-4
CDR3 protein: CASSLASMGQFF
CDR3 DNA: TGTGCCAGCAGTTTGGCCTCAATGGGGCAGTTCTTC

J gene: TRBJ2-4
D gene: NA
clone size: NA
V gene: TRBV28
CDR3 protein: CASSLLQVSAKNIQYF
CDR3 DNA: TGTGCCAGCAGTCTCCTCCAGGTATCAGCCAAAAACATTCAGTACTTC

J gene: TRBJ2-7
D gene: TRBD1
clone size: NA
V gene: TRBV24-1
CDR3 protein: CATSDPGGDRPYEQYF
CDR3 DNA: TGTGCCACCAGTGATCCCGGTGGGGACAGACCCTACGAGCAGTACTTC

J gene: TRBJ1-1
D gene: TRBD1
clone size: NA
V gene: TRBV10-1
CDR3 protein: CASRRTGVGTTEAFF
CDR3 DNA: TGCGCCAGCAGAAGGACAGGAGTCGGAACCACTGAAGCTTTCTTT

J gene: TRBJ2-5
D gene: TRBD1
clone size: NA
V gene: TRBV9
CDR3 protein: CASSVGTGETQYF
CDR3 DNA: TGTGCCAGCAGCGTAGGGACAGGGGAGACCCAGTACTTC